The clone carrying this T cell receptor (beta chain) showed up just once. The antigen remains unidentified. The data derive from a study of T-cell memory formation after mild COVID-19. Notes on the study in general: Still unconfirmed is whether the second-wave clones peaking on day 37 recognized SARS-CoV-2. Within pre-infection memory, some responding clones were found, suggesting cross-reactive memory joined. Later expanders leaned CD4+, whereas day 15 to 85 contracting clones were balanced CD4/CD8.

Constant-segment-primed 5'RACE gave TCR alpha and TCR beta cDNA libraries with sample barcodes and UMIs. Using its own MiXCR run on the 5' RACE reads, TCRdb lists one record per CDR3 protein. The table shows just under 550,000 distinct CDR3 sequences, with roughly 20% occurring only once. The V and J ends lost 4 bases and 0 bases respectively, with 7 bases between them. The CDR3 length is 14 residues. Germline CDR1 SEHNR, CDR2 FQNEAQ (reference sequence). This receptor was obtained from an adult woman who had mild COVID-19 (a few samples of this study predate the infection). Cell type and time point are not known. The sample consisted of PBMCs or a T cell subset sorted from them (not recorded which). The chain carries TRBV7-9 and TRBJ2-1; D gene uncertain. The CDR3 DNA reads TGTGCCAGCAGCTCTCCGAGCTCCTACAATGAGCAGTTCTTC. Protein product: CASSSPSSYNEQFF.